What follows describes a single T cell receptor (beta chain). Its antigen is not identified. Specified time point: week 35, safety follow-up. Every vaccination contained 300 ug of the mutant IDH1 20-mer peptide and was paired with topical imiquimod. The sample belongs to a study of a mutant IDH1 vaccine in newly diagnosed glioma. Across the whole study: Patients received vaccination from 4-6 weeks after radiotherapy alone, or with temozolomide cycles.

Germline values: CDR1 MNHEY, CDR2 SVGAGI. The CDR3 runs 14 residues. J lost 4 bases, V lost 5 bases, and 4 bases had no gene match. TCRdb's copy holds only in-frame clones and misses some; the assay was immunoSEQ multiplex PCR. The sample consists of about 48,000 clones, around four fifths of them appearing once. This chain connects TRBV6-5 to TRBJ1-4; TRBD1 matches at 7 bases. The sequence was collected from a man aged 40-55 years with glioma. The specimen was PBMCs, collected from a glioma patient whose treatment included an IDH1 peptide vaccine. The CDR3 here is CASSRGGINEKLFF. The DNA for the CDR3 is TGTGCCAGCAGTCGAGGGGGCATTAATGAAAAACTGTTTTTT.